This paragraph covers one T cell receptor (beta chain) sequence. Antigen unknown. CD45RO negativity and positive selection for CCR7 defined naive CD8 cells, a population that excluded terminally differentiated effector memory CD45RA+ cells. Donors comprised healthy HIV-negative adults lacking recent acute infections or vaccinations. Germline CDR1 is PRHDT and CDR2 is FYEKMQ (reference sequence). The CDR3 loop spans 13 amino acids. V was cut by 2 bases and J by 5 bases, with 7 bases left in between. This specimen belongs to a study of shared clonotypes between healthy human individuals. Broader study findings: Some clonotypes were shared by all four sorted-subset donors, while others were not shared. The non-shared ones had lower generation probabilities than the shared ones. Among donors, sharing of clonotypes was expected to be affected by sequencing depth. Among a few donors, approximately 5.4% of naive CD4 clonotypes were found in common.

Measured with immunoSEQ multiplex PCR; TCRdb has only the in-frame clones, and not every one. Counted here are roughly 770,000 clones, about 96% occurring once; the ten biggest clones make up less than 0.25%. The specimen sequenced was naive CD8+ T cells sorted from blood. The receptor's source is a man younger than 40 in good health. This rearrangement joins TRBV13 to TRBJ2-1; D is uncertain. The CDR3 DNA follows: TGTGCCAGCAGCTTACGTCTAGACAATGAGCAGTTCTTC. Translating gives CASSLRLDNEQFF.